These 31 T cell receptor beta chains came from one sample sequenced in a study of OX40 agonist ivuxolimab in advanced cancers. The repertoire was sequenced with immunoSEQ multiplex PCR; TCRdb's copy has only in-frame clones and lacks some. The sample carries tens of thousands of clones, 90% to 95% recorded once. This specimen was CD4+ or CD8+ T cells sorted from blood, taken in a trial of the OX40 agonist ivuxolimab. The receptors here all came from an adult with an advanced solid tumor such as melanoma, head and neck, liver or kidney cancer.

The chain has TRBV30 and TRBJ2-1; 7 bases align to TRBD2. CDR3 size: 15 residues. CDR1 GTSNPN and CDR2 SVGIG come from the germline V gene (reference sequence). The J segment lost 5 bases and the V segment lost 2 bases, leaving 9 bases of the junction unmatched. For the CDR3, the DNA is TGTGCCTGGAGTATTGCGGGGGTGGTAAACAATGAGCAGTTCTTC. Translation gives CAWSIAGVVNNEQFF.

The V and J genes are TRBV5-1 and TRBJ1-2; TRBD1 agrees at 9 bases. The CDR3 covers 16 residues. V gave up 3 bases and J gave up 4 bases; unmatched junction bases: 10. CDR1 and CDR2 from the germline V gene are SGHRS and YFSETQ. The CDR3 region is CASSYGITDRGYGYTF. The CDR3 DNA follows: TGCGCCAGCAGCTATGGTATCACGGACAGGGGCTATGGCTACACCTTC. Drawing the rest from reference TRBV5-1 and TRBJ1-2, the complete variable domain is KAGVTQTPRYLIKTRGQQVTLSCSPISGHRSVSWYQQTPGQGLQFLFEYFSETQRNKGNFPGRFSGRQFSNSRSEMNVSTLELGDSALYLCASSYGITDRGYGYTFGSGTRLTVV.

V and J are TRBV6-6 and TRBJ2-3; 7 bases fit TRBD2. Germline CDR1 is MNHNY and CDR2 is SVGAGI (reference sequence). The CDR3 has 14 residues. The ends lost 7 bases at V and 11 bases at J; junction bases unmatched: 15. In nucleotides, the CDR3 is TGTGCCAGCAATCCTCCGGGAGGCGTAAGAGAGCAGTATTTT. Its protein is CASNPPGGVREQYF.

This clone was seen just once. The gene calls are TRBV7-9 and TRBJ2-7, with D unclear. Germline CDR1 reads SEHNR; CDR2 reads FQNEAQ (reference sequence). The CDR3 covers 14 residues. V dropped 5 bases and J dropped 5 bases, with 16 bases sitting between them. The CDR3 DNA sequence: TGTGCCAGCAGCCCCAGTGGCCTAGTGCACGAGCAGTACTTC. This translates into CASSPSGLVHEQYF.

This CDR3 reads CATSRDEAEKLFF. The DNA for the CDR3 is TGTGCCACCAGCAGAGATGAAGCCGAAAAACTGTTTTTT. This chain links TRBV15 with TRBJ1-4; D remains unclear. V was trimmed by 0 bases and J by 8 bases, leaving 7 bases between them. Germline-derived CDR1 and CDR2 are LNHNV and YYDKDF (reference sequence). This CDR3 has 13 amino acids.

The table lists this clone with a few counts. The rearrangement joins TRBV7-9 to TRBJ2-7, with TRBD2 matching over 13 bases. Germline V gene lookup returns CDR1 SEHNR and CDR2 FQNEAQ (reference sequence). The J segment lost 6 bases and the V segment lost 5 bases, leaving 10 bases of the junction unmatched. CDR3 length: 16 residues. The DNA of the CDR3 is TGTGCCAGCAGCCCCATGACTAGCGGGAGGACGGGCGAGCAGTACTTC. Its protein product is CASSPMTSGRTGEQYF.

V is TRBV6-4 and J is TRBJ2-1; the D is unclear. Germline lookup yields CDR1 MRHNA and CDR2 SNTAGT. Trimming took 5 bases from V and 0 from J, leaving 14 bases between them. The CDR3 totals 16 residues. The CDR3 sequence: CASSPTWGSSYNEQFF. CDR3 nucleotide sequence: TGTGCCAGCAGTCCCACGTGGGGTAGCTCCTACAATGAGCAGTTCTTC.

V usage is TRBV19 and J usage is TRBJ2-4; TRBD1 matches 8 bases. In germline, CDR1 is LNHDA, CDR2 SQIVND (reference sequence). V shed 1 base, J shed 4 bases, and the junction held 3 bases outside the gene matches. This CDR3 spans 15 amino acids. CDR3: CASSIGGQEKNIQYF. The CDR3 DNA is TGTGCCAGTAGTATAGGGGGACAGGAGAAAAACATTCAGTACTTC. Filled out from reference TRBV19 and TRBJ2-4, the complete variable domain reads DGGITQSPKYLFRKEGQNVTLSCEQNLNHDAMYWYRQDPGQGLRLIYYSQIVNDFQKGDIAEGYSVSREKKESFPLTVTSAQKNPTAFYLCASSIGGQEKNIQYFGAGTRLSVL.

As regards this clone: Distinct nucleotide sequences in the sample also encode this CDR3. V and J are TRBV18 and TRBJ2-5; D ambiguous. This CDR3 has 11 amino acids. Germline V gene lookup returns CDR1 KGHSH and CDR2 LQKENI. V was clipped by 3 bases and J by 2 bases, with 1 base between them. CDR3 protein: CASSPQETQYF. In nucleotides, the CDR3 is TGTGCCAGCTCACCTCAAGAGACCCAGTACTTC.

Comment on this clone: One junction end does not reproduce the germline sequence, and a read error may be involved. The rearrangement links TRBV7-7 to TRBJ2-5; possible D gene TRBD1, 5 bases. The CDR3 runs 13 residues. The germline CDR1 and CDR2 sequences are SSHAT and FNYEAQ (reference sequence). As DNA, the CDR3 is TGTGCTAGCAGCTTTAATAGGGGTGAGACCCAGTACTTC. The encoded protein is CASSFNRGETQYF.

The genes are TRBV6-6 and TRBJ2-7; 7 positions agree with TRBD2. Per germline, CDR1 MNHNY and CDR2 SVGAGI (reference sequence). The J segment lost 10 bases and the V segment lost 2 bases, leaving 11 bases of the junction unmatched. The CDR3 contains 14 residues. CDR3 in DNA: TGTGCCAGCAGTTACGATGGGGGGGATCCCCGCCAGTACTTC. Amino acids: CASSYDGGDPRQYF.

The chain is built from TRBV30 and TRBJ2-7; D unresolved. CDR3 length: 12 amino acids. Germline CDR1 GTSNPN, CDR2 SVGIG (reference sequence). Trimming removed 0 bases from V and 4 bases from J, with 7 bases in between. This CDR3 reads CAWSVLGYEQYF. CDR3 DNA: TGTGCCTGGAGTGTACTGGGTTACGAGCAGTACTTC.

The chain joins TRBV28 to TRBJ2-3; 10 nucleotides line up with TRBD2. CDR1 is MDHEN and CDR2 is SYDVKM in the germline V gene. CDR3 length: 16 residues. V trimming: 3 bases; J trimming: 3 bases; junction bases outside the gene matches: 6. The CDR3 coding sequence is TGTGCCAGCAGTTTCCCACTAGCGGGATTGACAGATACGCAGTATTTT. This codes for CASSFPLAGLTDTQYF.

This chain connects TRBV10-3 to TRBJ2-1; 9 nucleotides align to TRBD1. The CDR3 is made up of 14 amino acids. Germline loops: CDR1 ENHRY, CDR2 SYGVKD. The J segment lost 10 bases and the V segment lost 4 bases, leaving 8 bases of the junction unmatched. CDR3 bases: TGTGCCATCAGTGGTGCGACAGGGGGTAGAGAGCAGTTCTTC. This encodes CAISGATGGREQFF.

The gene calls are TRBV18 and TRBJ2-7; D is perhaps TRBD1 (6 bases). Germline values: CDR1 KGHSH, CDR2 LQKENI. V was trimmed by 3 bases and J by 3 bases, leaving 15 bases between them. This CDR3 spans 15 amino acids. The CDR3 reads CASSPNTGMGYEQYF. The CDR3 DNA reads TGTGCCAGCTCACCCAATACAGGGATGGGCTACGAGCAGTACTTC.

This clone was seen more than once but under ten times. The V and J genes are TRBV18 and TRBJ2-4, with a possible D match to TRBD2 (6 bases). V lost 3 bases, J lost 0 bases, and 6 bases lay in between. Per germline, CDR1 KGHSH and CDR2 LQKENI. The CDR3 runs 14 residues. The CDR3 coding sequence is TGTGCCAGCTCACCGGAGGGAGCCAAAAACATTCAGTACTTC. This encodes CASSPEGAKNIQYF. Full variable domain (remainder filled in from reference TRBV18 and TRBJ2-4): NAGVMQNPRHLVRRRGQEARLRCSPMKGHSHVYWYRQLPEEGLKFMVYLQKENIIDESGMPKERFSAEFPKEGPSILRIQQVVRGDSAAYFCASSPEGAKNIQYFGAGTRLSVL.

The gene calls are TRBV10-3 and TRBJ2-3; 9 nucleotides agree with TRBD1. This CDR3 has 13 amino acids. V was clipped by 10 bases and J by 4 bases; unmatched bases: 6. Germline values: CDR1 ENHRY, CDR2 SYGVKD. CDR3 residues: CATTGQGSDTQYF. The CDR3 coding sequence is TGTGCCACCACGGGACAGGGATCAGATACGCAGTATTTT.

This clone was counted once. The chain uses TRBV28 and TRBJ2-3, with D perhaps being TRBD1 or TRBD2 (5 bases each). Trimming pared 2 bases from V and 2 bases from J, leaving 8 bases between. The CDR3 covers 14 residues. Looked up from germline, CDR1 is MDHEN and CDR2 is SYDVKM. The chain's CDR3 is CASSLGGTTDTQYF. The CDR3 DNA follows: TGTGCCAGCAGTTTAGGGGGAACCACAGATACGCAGTATTTT. The entire variable domain, with the rest obtained from reference TRBV28 and TRBJ2-3, is as follows: DVKVTQSSRYLVKRTGEKVFLECVQDMDHENMFWYRQDPGLGLRLIYFSYDVKMKEKGDIPEGYSVSREKKERFSLILESASTNQTSMYLCASSLGGTTDTQYFGPGTRLTVL.

V and J are TRBV18 and TRBJ2-1, with D maybe TRBD1 (5 bases). V was clipped by 3 bases and J by 1 base, with 10 bases between them. The CDR3 runs 15 residues. CDR1 and CDR2 (germline): KGHSH, LQKENI. CDR3 coding DNA: TGTGCCAGCTCACCGGGGAAGGGGTCCTACAATGAGCAGTTCTTC. Encoded protein: CASSPGKGSYNEQFF.

This clone was picked up one time. J is TRBJ1-4 and V is TRBV6-1; D possibly corresponds to TRBD1 (5 bases). Between the trimmed V and J ends, which lost 7 bases and 8 bases, there was a span of 14 bases. The length of the CDR3 is 13 residues. The germline V gene encodes CDR1 MNHNS and CDR2 SASEGT. The CDR3 coding sequence is TGTGCCAGCAACGTTCAGGGTACGGAAAAACTGTTTTTT. Amino acids: CASNVQGTEKLFF.

This chain joins TRBV7-9 and TRBJ1-5, with a tentative D call TRBD1 (5 bases). The V end lost 5 bases, the J end lost 6 bases, and 14 bases lay between the germline ends. Per germline, CDR1 SEHNR and CDR2 FQNEAQ (reference sequence). CDR3 length: 14 amino acids. This CDR3 is CASSPGGGSQPQHF. The CDR3, as DNA: TGTGCCAGCAGCCCTGGGGGGGGGAGTCAGCCCCAGCATTTT. Full variable domain (missing parts from reference TRBV7-9 and TRBJ1-5): DTGVSQNPRHKITKRGQNVTFRCDPISEHNRLYWYRQTLGQGPEFLTYFQNEAQLEKSRLLSDRFSAERPKGSFSTLEIQRTEQGDSAMYLCASSPGGGSQPQHFGDGTRLSIL.

The genes are TRBV28 and TRBJ2-6; maybe TRBD1 (5 bases). CDR1 MDHEN and CDR2 SYDVKM come from the germline V gene. This CDR3 contains 14 residues. The V and J ends lost 4 bases and 5 bases respectively, with 9 bases between them. The CDR3 loop is CASSSGIWANVLTF. CDR3 bases: TGTGCCAGCAGTTCAGGGATCTGGGCCAACGTCCTGACTTTC.

The rearrangement joins TRBV6-1 to TRBJ2-7, with no clear D. Per germline, CDR1 MNHNS and CDR2 SASEGT. Trimming took off 4 bases at V and 0 bases at J, with 10 bases between the two ends. This CDR3 spans 14 amino acids. The CDR3 region is CASSGTVVSYEQYF. The CDR3 region has the DNA TGTGCCAGCAGTGGTACAGTTGTCTCCTACGAGCAGTACTTC.

This chain connects TRBV15 to TRBJ2-3; no firm D call. The CDR3 runs to 14 residues. In germline, CDR1 is LNHNV, CDR2 YYDKDF (reference sequence). V was shortened by 1 base and J by 2 bases, with 7 bases between the two germline ends. CDR3: CATSRADITDTQYF. CDR3 nucleotides: TGTGCCACCAGCAGAGCCGATATCACAGATACGCAGTATTTT.

CDR3 amino acids: CASSLSGLAGIDTQYF. CDR3 bases: TGTGCCAGCAGCTTAAGTGGACTAGCGGGAATAGATACGCAGTATTTT. The rearrangement joins TRBV11-2 to TRBJ2-3, with TRBD2 matching 12 bases. The junction had 5 bases not matched to a gene; V was cut back by 2 bases and J by 5 bases. The CDR3 length is 16 residues. Germline loops: CDR1 SGHAT, CDR2 FQNNGV.

This clone was found once. This rearrangement joins TRBV9 to TRBJ1-5, with D possibly being TRBD1 (5 bases). Trimming removed 0 bases from V and 9 bases from J, with 16 bases in between. The CDR3 is made up of 15 amino acids. Germline CDR1 SGDLS, CDR2 YYNGEE. CDR3: CASSVGGTVGGPQHF. CDR3 in DNA: TGTGCCAGCAGCGTAGGGGGGACCGTCGGGGGGCCCCAGCATTTT.

The chain combines TRBV29-1 with TRBJ1-1; D might be TRBD1 (6 bases). Trimming stripped 7 bases from V and 5 bases from J, with 17 bases between. The germline V gene has CDR1 SQVTM and CDR2 ANQGSEA. The CDR3 runs 13 residues. The CDR3 is CSGKGGGGTEAFF. CDR3 coding DNA: TGCAGCGGCAAAGGGGGGGGAGGAACTGAAGCTTTCTTT.

The chain is built from TRBV5-3 and TRBJ2-3; unclear D gene. TRBV5-3 is flagged as an ORF with uncertain function. Trimming removed 1 base at V and 4 bases at J, with 1 base between. The CDR3 length is 11 residues. CDR3 in amino acids: CARSLSDTQYF. The CDR3 DNA reads as TGTGCCAGAAGCTTGTCAGATACGCAGTATTTT.

CDR3 bases: TGTGCCAGCAGCGATTGGACACCTAACACCGGGGAGCTGTTTTTT. Translation: CASSDWTPNTGELFF. V usage is TRBV5-6 and J usage is TRBJ2-2; D might be TRBD1 (5 bases). V lost 4 bases, J lost 2 bases, and 12 bases lay in between. In germline, CDR1 is SGHDT, CDR2 YYEEEE. This CDR3 has 15 residues.

Written as DNA, the CDR3 is TGCGCCAGCAGCTTGGTTCTTGCGGGAGGAGCCAATGAGCAGTTCTTC. Encoded protein: CASSLVLAGGANEQFF. The chain uses TRBV5-1 and TRBJ2-1; 8 bases map to TRBD2. V dropped 0 bases and J dropped 6; count of bases not matched to a gene: 8. The CDR3 is made up of 16 amino acids. CDR1 is SGHRS and CDR2 is YFSETQ in the germline V gene.

This sequence joins TRBV10-2 and TRBJ1-2; maybe TRBD1 (5 bases). Germline V gene lookup returns CDR1 WSHSY and CDR2 SAAADI. The CDR3 is 17 amino acids. V shed 6 bases and J shed 1 base, with 21 bases lying between them. The CDR3: CASRTNGGGDGNYGYTF. In nucleotides, the CDR3 is TGCGCCAGCAGGACAAACGGGGGAGGGGATGGTAACTATGGCTACACCTTC.